This is a list of T cell receptor beta chains from one sample in a study of cytomegalovirus exposure and HLA in healthy donors. Sequencing was performed with immunoSEQ multiplex PCR; in TCRdb, only in-frame clones are kept and a portion is missing. The sample shows 160,000 or so clones, roughly 84% of them seen only once. Source material: PBMCs. The receptors originated from a woman aged 18 to 35 in good health and CMV-seronegative. Both conserved end residues are part of each CDR3. The D gene is left open where the match is weak. Not every row has a clone size; where given, it reads once, few, many or a size class.

. | TRBJ1-2 | TRBD1 | TRBV6-6 | CASSLLRDSNYGYTF | TGTGCCAGCAGCTTACTCCGGGACAGTAACTATGGCTACACCTTC
. | TRBJ1-1 | . | TRBV5-6 | CASAPTGRAEAFF | TGTGCCAGCGCCCCTACGGGGAGGGCTGAAGCTTTCTTT
. | TRBJ1-5 | . | TRBV6-5 | CASRPQGGSNQPQHF | TGTGCCAGCAGACCCCAGGGAGGTAGCAATCAGCCCCAGCATTTT
. | TRBJ1-1 | . | TRBV14 | CASSPYRLNTEAFF | TGTGCCAGCAGCCCTTACAGGTTGAACACTGAAGCTTTCTTT
once | TRBJ1-6 | TRBD1 | TRBV6-1 | CASREENRGYNSPLHF | TGTGCCAGCAGGGAAGAAAACAGGGGTTATAATTCACCCCTCCACTTT
. | TRBJ1-1 | . | TRBV11-3 | CASSGPPQTEAFF | TGTGCCAGCAGTGGCCCCCCGCAAACTGAAGCTTTCTTT
. | TRBJ1-2 | . | TRBV2 | CASSKARGTSYGYTF | TGTGCCAGCAGTAAGGCGAGGGGGACCTCCTATGGCTACACCTTC
. | TRBJ1-2 | . | TRBV7-9 | CASRPTGKGYGYTF | TGTGCCAGCAGACCAACAGGGAAAGGCTATGGCTACACCTTC
once | TRBJ2-7 | . | TRBV19 | CASSIKSRGYYEQYF | TGTGCCAGTAGTATTAAATCCAGGGGCTACTACGAGCAGTACTTC
few | TRBJ2-3 | . | TRBV6-5 | CASSYRGTDTQYF | TGTGCCAGCAGTTACCGGGGTACAGATACGCAGTATTTT
once | TRBJ2-6 | . | TRBV7-2 | CASHPFGGANVLTF | TGTGCCAGCCATCCGTTCGGTGGGGCCAACGTCCTGACTTTC
. | TRBJ2-5 | TRBD2 | TRBV27 | CASGILAGGKETQYF | TGTGCCAGCGGCATACTAGCGGGGGGAAAAGAGACCCAGTACTTC
. | TRBJ1-5 | TRBD1 | TRBV30 | CAWSTGAGGQPQHF | TGTGCCTGGAGCACAGGGGCGGGGGGCCAGCCCCAGCATTTT
. | TRBJ1-2 | . | TRBV6-5 | CASSYSPTGTYGYTF | TGTGCCAGCAGTTACTCTCCAACAGGGACCTATGGCTACACCTTC